This entry describes one T cell receptor beta chain. Time point specified: pretreatment peripheral blood. This specimen belongs to a study of PD-L1 blockade in urothelial cancer. Only in-frame clones appear in the TCRdb table, and some are missing; sequencing was by immunoSEQ multiplex PCR. The table records 35,000 to 45,000 clones, 80% to 90% of them present only once. Losses at the gene ends were 6 bases for V and 5 bases for J; bases not matched to a gene: 13. The germline V gene encodes CDR1 ENHRY and CDR2 SYGVKD. CDR3 length: 16 amino acids. The sequencing used PBMCs, collected around atezolizumab (anti-PD-L1) treatment. This chain connects TRBV10-3 to TRBJ2-1; TRBD1 aligns across 7 bases. The origin of this receptor is a man aged 55 to 70 with urothelial cancer. The CDR3 reads CAIRGQIREGHNEQFF. In nucleotides, the CDR3 is TGTGCCATCAGGGGACAGATAAGGGAAGGGCACAATGAGCAGTTCTTC.